This T cell receptor (beta chain) was observed in a study of metastatic and nonmetastatic thyroid tumors. Study summary: Both malignant and benign thyroid patients supplied peripheral blood and tumor or nodule tissue samples, across which the repertoires of these patients were then compared. Study-level findings and limits: Across blood and tumor, TCR beta diversity in malignant thyroid tumors was reportedly significantly higher than in benign nodules.

Per the authors' pipeline: The study built a papillary thyroid cancer distant-metastasis classifier from CDR3 differences across clinicopathological groups. MiXCR re-clonotyped the PCR reads for TCRdb. TCRdb, not the authors, supplied the V and J calls. The table has a few thousand clones, around a third seen once; the top ten hold roughly 28%. This clone was counted many times. Its specificity is unknown. None of the patients had undergone any treatment ahead of thyroid surgery. V lost 3 bases and J 1 base, leaving 3 bases between the germline ends. This CDR3 is 12 amino acids long. CDR1 MNHNS and CDR2 SASEGT come from the germline V gene.

The sample consisted of adjacent normal tissue. This chain joins TRBV6-1 and TRBJ1-2, with no clear D. This clonotype originated in a male donor with papillary thyroid cancer or a benign thyroid nodule (not recorded which). Some clones in this sample may be carry-over from other donors' samples. The CDR3 sequence: CASSESNYGYTF. CDR3 nucleotides: TGTGCCAGCAGTGAGAGTAACTATGGCTACACCTTC.